This T cell receptor beta chain was recorded in a study of OX40 agonist ivuxolimab in advanced cancers. Overall study: Patients were given ivuxolimab, an antibody that agonizes OX40 (CD134). Patients treated during dose escalation were battling hepatocellular carcinoma, melanoma, renal cell or head and neck cancer. Whole-study results and caveats: Mean expanded clone counts were higher in CD8+ than CD4+ T cells. At 0.1 to 3.0 mg/kg and by week 6, CD4+ and CD8+ T cells in the blood had expanded clonally.

TCRdb's table, derived via immunoSEQ multiplex PCR, lists solely in-frame clones and lacks some. The sample consists of 30,000 to 35,000 clones, roughly 90% of them appearing once. On this clone: Its antigen is currently unknown.

This TCR was recovered from an adult with an advanced solid tumor such as melanoma, head and neck, liver or kidney cancer. This material consisted of CD4+ or CD8+ T cells sorted from blood, taken in a trial of the OX40 agonist ivuxolimab.

DNA for the CDR3: TGCAGCGTTGCCGAGGGCTCTGGAAACACCATATATTTT. Translated, it gives CSVAEGSGNTIYF. The chain joins TRBV29-1 to TRBJ1-3; D unclear. This CDR3 is built from 13 residues. Germline V lookup: CDR1 SQVTM, CDR2 ANQGSEA. V lost 4 bases, J lost 0 bases, and 7 bases lay in between.